Reported below is one T cell receptor beta chain. Using immunoSEQ multiplex PCR, the repertoire was profiled, and TCRdb retains in-frame clones only, with some absent. The sample has about 340,000 clones, 80% to 95% seen once. This CDR3 has 16 amino acids. The germline CDR1 and CDR2 sequences are MDHEN and SYDVKM. V lost 5 bases, J lost 0 bases, and 14 bases lay in between. This specimen comes from a study of blood T cell repertoires in COVID-19. The cohort comprised adults aged roughly 18 to 95 years residing in approximately 25 US areas. The sequence was obtained from a woman in her twenties or thirties who had recovered from COVID-19. This chain links TRBV28 with TRBJ1-3; D is possibly TRBD1 (6 bases). Material for sequencing was PBMCs or T cells enriched from blood (not recorded which). The CDR3 DNA sequence: TGTGCCAGCAGTCCCGTGTGGGACAACTCTGGAAACACCATATATTTT. Translated, it gives CASSPVWDNSGNTIYF.